This record covers a single T cell receptor beta chain. Its target is not known. The sample providers were healthy Caucasian people from Russia, aged roughly 6 to 100. The data were taken from a study of blood T cells in healthy people across ages. Findings of the study overall: Compared with aged donors, long-lived donors showed fewer expanded clones, suggesting selection.

The ends were cut back, 2 bases at V and 0 bases at J, with 13 bases in the middle. There are 16 residues in the CDR3. The germline V gene encodes CDR1 MNHEY and CDR2 SMNVEV (reference sequence). A second PCR, run for about 7 to 11 cycles, used a sample-barcoded 5' primer plus a J-beta primer mix. TCRdb passed the 5' RACE reads through MiXCR, listing each CDR3 protein once. The table has about 800,000 distinct CDR3 sequences, around a quarter seen once. These data were likewise used in another study, on T cells of mothers and their children. That study reports: Over 8.5 million reads per mother and 2.5 million to 3.5 million per child were obtained. Slightly higher, non-significant overlap characterized related mother-child pairs relative to unrelated pairs.

This sequence joins TRBV27 and TRBJ1-2, with D possibly being TRBD1 (5 bases). The sequenced sample consisted of blood. The sequence came from a boy between 10 and 17 years old in good health. The CDR3 DNA sequence: TGTGCCAGCAGTTTAAGGGGAGGCATGGCTAACTATGGCTACACCTTC. This translates into CASSLRGGMANYGYTF.